The 21 T cell receptor beta chains reported below all come from one sample, sequenced in a study of cytomegalovirus exposure and HLA in healthy donors. Sequencing was performed with immunoSEQ multiplex PCR; in TCRdb, only in-frame clones are kept and a portion is missing. The table includes some 140,000 clones, 84% detected once. The sample comprised PBMCs. The receptors come from a woman in her 30s in good health and CMV-seronegative.

Written as DNA, the CDR3 is TGTGCCAGTAGTCTTCGGACAGAGAACACTGAAGCTTTCTTT. Amino acid sequence: CASSLRTENTEAFF. The chain couples TRBV19 to TRBJ1-1; a possible D gene is TRBD1 (6 bases). V lost 5 bases and J 1 base, leaving 11 bases between the germline ends. This CDR3 comprises 14 residues. In germline, CDR1 is LNHDA, CDR2 SQIVND (reference sequence).

J is TRBJ1-1 and V is TRBV25-1; 9 bases fit TRBD1. V lost 5 bases, J lost 5 bases, and 12 bases stayed unmatched. This CDR3 has 16 amino acids. Germline CDR1 MGHDK, CDR2 SYGVNS. The chain's CDR3 is CASSPRTGAFSTEAFF. The CDR3 DNA reads TGTGCCAGCAGTCCTCGGACAGGGGCGTTTTCTACTGAAGCTTTCTTT. The full variable domain, its missing parts supplied by reference TRBV25-1 and TRBJ1-1, is EADIYQTPRYLVIGTGKKITLECSQTMGHDKMYWYQQDPGMELHLIHYSYGVNSTEKGDLSSESTVSRIRTEHFPLTLESARPSHTSQYLCASSPRTGAFSTEAFFGQGTRLTVV.

The table lists this clone with a count of one. This chain uses TRBV7-9 with TRBJ2-1; 7 nucleotides agree with TRBD2. The germline CDR1 and CDR2 sequences are SEHNR and FQNEAQ (reference sequence). The J segment lost 4 bases and the V segment lost 5 bases, leaving 5 bases of the junction unmatched. There are 14 residues in the CDR3. The CDR3 nucleotides are TGTGCCAGCAGCGCTGTAGCGGGTTACAATGAGCAGTTCTTC. It codes for CASSAVAGYNEQFF.

The chain is built from TRBV29-1 and TRBJ2-7, with TRBD2 identical over 9 bases. With V trimmed by 1 base and J by 2 bases, 9 bases remained unmatched. Germline CDR1 is SQVTM and CDR2 is ANQGSEA. The CDR3 consists of 16 residues. CDR3 nucleotides: TGCAGCGTTGAAGGTCTGGTCAGCGGGGGGACCTACGAGCAGTACTTC. Translated, it gives CSVEGLVSGGTYEQYF.

CDR3 in DNA: TGTGCCAGTAGTTCAACGACACACTACACTGAAGCTTTCTTT. This codes for CASSSTTHYTEAFF. The chain uses TRBV19 and TRBJ1-1, with D unclear. Germline V gene lookup returns CDR1 LNHDA and CDR2 SQIVND (reference sequence). This CDR3 has 14 residues. The V gene lost 5 bases and the J gene lost 3 bases, with 13 bases spanning the gap.

The CDR3 reads CASSLASGGAANTGELFF. CDR3 in DNA: TGTGCCAGCAGCTTAGCCTCGGGGGGGGCCGCTAACACCGGGGAGCTGTTTTTT. The chain has TRBV7-6 and TRBJ2-2; the match to TRBD2 covers 8 bases. V was pared by 0 bases and J by 2 bases, with 8 bases of the junction left unmatched. CDR3 length: 18 residues. The germline V gene encodes CDR1 SGHVS and CDR2 FNYEAQ.

V gene TRBV2 combines with J gene TRBJ1-2; 8 bases align to TRBD1. The CDR3 spans 12 residues. Germline lookup yields CDR1 SNHLY and CDR2 FYNNEI. V lost 8 bases, J lost 8 bases, and 7 bases stayed unmatched. The CDR3 bases are TGTGCCAGCTCGGGGGACAGGTCCGGCTACACCTTC. Encoded protein: CASSGDRSGYTF.

The V and J genes are TRBV2 and TRBJ2-3; tentatively, D is TRBD2 (5 bases). V lost 3 bases, J lost 0 bases, and 16 bases lay in between. This CDR3 spans 17 amino acids. Germline V gene data show CDR1 as SNHLY and CDR2 as FYNNEI. The CDR3 reads CASSDPLLAASTDTQYF. The CDR3 nucleotides are TGTGCCAGCAGTGATCCCTTGCTAGCCGCTAGCACAGATACGCAGTATTTT.

The V gene is TRBV27, the J gene TRBJ2-7; TRBD2 is a possible D gene (5 bases). The CDR3 extends over 14 amino acids. Germline V gives CDR1 MNHEY, CDR2 SMNVEV (reference sequence). The V end lost 10 bases, the J end lost 3 bases, and 19 bases lay between the germline ends. The CDR3 region is CATSPRGKGYEQYF. The CDR3 region has the DNA TGTGCCACCTCACCTCGAGGGAAGGGCTACGAGCAGTACTTC.

This chain connects TRBV5-4 to TRBJ2-2, with 7 bases matching TRBD2. This CDR3 has 15 residues. Per germline, CDR1 SGHNT and CDR2 YYREEE (reference sequence). J gave up 6 bases and V 1 base, and 6 bases lay outside the gene matches. CDR3 nucleotides: TGTGCCAGCAGCTTGCGCTTGGGAGGGTCCGGGGAGCTGTTTTTT. Its translation is CASSLRLGGSGELFF.

The V gene is TRBV5-4, the J gene TRBJ2-7; D perhaps matches TRBD2 (5 bases). CDR1 is SGHNT, CDR2 YYREEE, per germline (reference sequence). CDR3 size: 13 residues. With 0 bases removed from V and 3 bases from J, the gap between germline ends came to 7 bases. In DNA, the CDR3 is TGTGCCAGCAGCTTGGCGGGGAACTACGAGCAGTACTTC. Translated: CASSLAGNYEQYF. The full variable domain, with the rest looked up from reference TRBV5-4 and TRBJ2-7, is ETGVTQSPTHLIKTRGQQVTLRCSSQSGHNTVSWYQQALGQGPQFIFQYYREEENGRGNFPPRFSGLQFPNYSSELNVNALELDDSALYLCASSLAGNYEQYFGPGTRLTVT.

The chain couples TRBV27 to TRBJ2-1, with D perhaps matching TRBD2 (6 bases). V dropped 5 bases and J dropped 8 bases, with 19 bases sitting between them. Per germline, CDR1 MNHEY and CDR2 SMNVEV (reference sequence). CDR3 length: 15 residues. This CDR3 is CASSKTGLTAYEQFF. The CDR3 coding sequence is TGTGCCAGCAGTAAAACGGGACTCACAGCATATGAGCAGTTCTTC.

The genes are TRBV7-2 and TRBJ2-1, with D possibly TRBD2 on 5 matching bases. Trimming cost V 4 bases and J 7 bases, with 14 bases left between them. This CDR3 spans 14 amino acids. Germline V gene data show CDR1 as SGHTA and CDR2 as FQGNSA. Here the CDR3 reads CASSSSWLANEQFF. The DNA for the CDR3 is TGTGCCAGCAGCTCCAGCTGGCTAGCTAATGAGCAGTTCTTC.

This sequence joins TRBV6-6 and TRBJ2-7, with D tentatively TRBD2 (5 bases). This CDR3 contains 13 residues. CDR1 and CDR2 (germline): MNHNY, SVGAGI (reference sequence). V shed 5 bases and J shed 3 bases, with 11 bases lying between them. The chain's CDR3 is CASSLSRGYEQYF. The CDR3 coding sequence is TGTGCCAGCAGTCTTTCACGGGGCTACGAGCAGTACTTC.

The V call is TRBV9, the J call TRBJ2-1; 9 nucleotides align to TRBD1. Trimming cost V 1 base and J 4 bases; bases outside gene matches: 6. Germline V gene data show CDR1 as SGDLS and CDR2 as YYNGEE. This CDR3 comprises 16 residues. CDR3 nucleotide sequence: TGTGCCAGCAGCGTACGTCCGGGACAGGGTTACAATGAGCAGTTCTTC. Translation: CASSVRPGQGYNEQFF.

The rearrangement joins TRBV27 to TRBJ1-2; tentative D call: TRBD1 (6 bases). Deletions cut 5 bases from V and 7 bases from J, with 17 bases between. This CDR3 has 14 amino acids. CDR1 MNHEY and CDR2 SMNVEV come from the germline V gene (reference sequence). The CDR3 coding sequence is TGTGCCAGCAGTCCCCTTGGGGGGGGCGGTGGCTACACCTTC. Protein: CASSPLGGGGGYTF.

V usage is TRBV7-9 and J usage is TRBJ1-3; D possibly corresponds to TRBD1 (5 bases). CDR3 length: 15 residues. Germline V gene sequence: CDR1 SEHNR, CDR2 FQNEAQ (reference sequence). With 1 base removed from V and 4 bases from J, the gap between germline ends came to 11 bases. The CDR3 here is CASSLVAGHGNTIYF. The CDR3 DNA is TGTGCCAGCAGCTTAGTAGCAGGGCACGGAAACACCATATATTTT.

The J gene is TRBJ1-3, the V gene TRBV2, with D perhaps matching TRBD1 (5 bases). This CDR3 is 14 amino acids long. Germline CDR1 and CDR2: SNHLY and FYNNEI. V gave up 1 base and J gave up 8 bases, with 12 bases separating them. The CDR3 region is CASSEDAGKDTIYF. CDR3 DNA sequence: TGTGCCAGCAGTGAAGACGCAGGGAAGGACACCATATATTTT.

The J gene is TRBJ1-1, the V gene TRBV11-1; D may be TRBD1 (6 bases). The CDR3 has 16 amino acids. CDR1 and CDR2 from the germline V gene are SGHAT and FQDESV (reference sequence). V shed 5 bases and J shed 3 bases, with 19 bases lying between them. The chain's CDR3 is CASSPSYKQGDTEAFF. The CDR3 nucleotides read TGTGCCAGCAGCCCATCCTATAAACAGGGAGACACTGAAGCTTTCTTT.

V usage is TRBV15 and J usage is TRBJ2-6; 10 nucleotides line up with TRBD2. The CDR3 loop spans 18 amino acids. Trimming cost V 1 base and J 1 base; bases outside gene matches: 4. Germline CDR1 LNHNV, CDR2 YYDKDF (reference sequence). CDR3 residues: CATSRGRSGGSGANVLTF. The CDR3 bases are TGTGCCACCAGCAGAGGGCGTAGCGGGGGGTCTGGGGCCAACGTCCTGACTTTC.

This chain links TRBV5-6 with TRBJ2-5; D is perhaps TRBD2 (6 bases). CDR1 and CDR2 from the germline V gene are SGHDT and YYEEEE. CDR3 length equals 15 residues. Trimming stripped 0 bases from V and 7 bases from J, with 16 bases between. The CDR3 bases are TGTGCCAGCAGCTTGGTCGTTGGGGTCGGGGGGACCCAGTACTTC. It encodes CASSLVVGVGGTQYF.